The clone carrying this T cell receptor (beta chain) was recorded only once. Trimming pared 1 base from V and 2 bases from J, leaving 9 bases between. This CDR3 has 14 residues. Germline V gene sequence: CDR1 SGDLS, CDR2 YYNGEE. This entry is derived from a study of control samples from healthy donors and cancer patients. TCRdb's table, derived via immunoSEQ multiplex PCR, lists solely in-frame clones and lacks some. The sample yields 100,000 to 150,000 clones, 85% to 90% seen once. The clonotype was recovered from a man aged 45-60 years with head and neck cancer. The sample consisted of PBMCs. The rearrangement links TRBV9 to TRBJ1-2; maybe TRBD1 (6 bases). CDR3 amino acids: CASSVYTGNYGYTF. The CDR3, as DNA: TGTGCCAGCAGCGTATACACAGGGAACTATGGCTACACCTTC.